These 7 T cell receptor beta chains were sequenced from one sample in a study of cytomegalovirus exposure and HLA in healthy donors. Amplification used 60 Vbeta primers and 13 Jbeta primers. TCRdb keeps only in-frame clones here, not all; method: immunoSEQ multiplex PCR. The sample gives more than 95,000 clones, more than 75% of which show up once; 1.8% is in the top ten. The sample was PBMCs. The source is a young man in good health and CMV-seronegative.

This clone was seen only a few times. The chain carries TRBV5-4 and TRBJ1-4; D is unclear. The V and J ends lost 4 bases and 5 bases respectively, with 15 bases between them. This CDR3 contains 15 residues. Germline loops: CDR1 SGHNT, CDR2 YYREEE (reference sequence). This CDR3 reads CASSTSVNLNEKLFF. The CDR3 coding sequence is TGTGCCAGCAGCACCTCAGTGAACCTCAATGAAAAACTGTTTTTT.

The chain joins TRBV7-9 to TRBJ2-3, with 10 positions matching TRBD1. The junction had 13 bases not matched to a gene; V was cut back by 5 bases and J by 5 bases. This CDR3 comprises 17 residues. In germline, CDR1 is SEHNR, CDR2 FQNEAQ (reference sequence). This CDR3 reads CASSPREGTGARDTQYF. In nucleotides, the CDR3 is TGTGCCAGCAGCCCTCGCGAAGGGACAGGGGCTCGAGATACGCAGTATTTT.

This chain uses TRBV7-9 with TRBJ1-5; D is ambiguous. Trimming removed 1 base from V and 6 bases from J, with 13 bases in between. Germline CDR1 SEHNR, CDR2 FQNEAQ (reference sequence). This CDR3 contains 15 residues. The CDR3 region is CASSLGKGSSQPQHF. The CDR3 region has the DNA TGTGCCAGCAGCTTAGGGAAAGGATCTAGTCAGCCCCAGCATTTT.

In this sample, this clone turned up once. The chain carries TRBV27 and TRBJ2-1, with D maybe TRBD1 (6 bases). Germline assignment: CDR1 MNHEY and CDR2 SMNVEV (reference sequence). V lost 7 bases and J 9 bases, leaving 13 bases between the germline ends. The CDR3 extends over 12 amino acids. This CDR3 reads CASTPQGTEQFF. The CDR3, as DNA: TGTGCCAGCACTCCTCAGGGGACTGAGCAGTTCTTC.

The CDR3 DNA reads as TGCGCCAGCAGCGCGACACAGGGCTATGGCTACACCTTC. Translation gives CASSATQGYGYTF. The chain links TRBV5-1 to TRBJ1-2; D possibly corresponds to TRBD1 (6 bases). The V end lost 4 bases, the J end lost 4 bases, and 11 bases lay between the germline ends. The CDR3 runs to 13 residues. Germline V lookup: CDR1 SGHRS, CDR2 YFSETQ.

The gene calls are TRBV7-2 and TRBJ2-7; 12 nucleotides match TRBD2. This CDR3 region has 15 residues. The V gene end was trimmed by 4 bases and the J gene end by 4 bases; junction bases not matched to a gene: 5. The germline CDR1 and CDR2 sequences are SGHTA and FQGNSA. CDR3 in DNA: TGTGCCAGCAGCTACGGACTAGCGGGGTCTTACGAGCAGTACTTC. Translating it yields CASSYGLAGSYEQYF. Filled out from reference TRBV7-2 and TRBJ2-7, the complete variable domain reads GAGVSQSPSNKVTEKGKDVELRCDPISGHTALYWYRQSLGQGLEFLIYFQGNSAPDKSGLPSDRFSAERTGGSVSTLTIQRTQQEDSAVYLCASSYGLAGSYEQYFGPGTRLTVT.

This chain connects TRBV9 to TRBJ2-3, with 8 bases lining up with TRBD1. V was pared by 2 bases and J by 2 bases, with 7 bases of the junction left unmatched. Germline CDR1 and CDR2: SGDLS and YYNGEE. The CDR3 has 16 residues. The CDR3 reads CASSVGGTGVTDTQYF. The CDR3 nucleotides read TGTGCCAGCAGCGTGGGTGGGACAGGTGTCACAGATACGCAGTATTTT.